This TCR beta chain was observed in a study of T-cell memory formation after mild COVID-19 (dated by TCRdb to about 2021). A note on the overall study: Most TCR sequence clusters were specific to one of the two donors. Longitudinal TCRalpha and TCRbeta repertoire sequencing tracked T-cell clones expanding and contracting after mild COVID-19 in a couple of donors. Two young, previously healthy adult volunteers, one female and one male, were included in the cohort.

The sequencing machine was an Illumina NovaSeq 6000. TCRalpha and TCRbeta cDNA libraries were built by 5'RACE with constant-segment primers, adding sample barcodes and unique molecular identifiers. RNA was extracted from every sample with Trizol reagent. Amplification of the libraries took two PCR steps, and the second step added a second sample barcode plus Illumina TruSeq adapters. The libraries were sequenced on an Illumina NovaSeq using 2 x 150 bp paired-end reads. In the paper's pipeline: The reads were demultiplexed and collapsed into UMI-guided consensus sequences using migec v1.2.7. Using mixcr v2.1.11, the UMI consensuses were aligned to TRA and TRB V and J templates and assembled into clonotypes. Clonotypes were classified as expanded or contracted when called significant by both edgeR and NoisET, with noise models trained on biological replicates. For edgeR calls, a false discovery rate-adjusted p below 0.01 and a log2 fold-change threshold of 1 were applied. As an exploratory analysis of dynamics, PCA with hierarchical clustering was applied to max-normalized trajectories of the 1000 most abundant clonotypes. The CD4 or CD8 phenotype of responding clones was assigned using the separately sequenced CD4+ and CD8+ repertoires. TCRdb took the public reads, trimmed them with fastp at Q25, ran MiXCR for clone calling and kept in-frame beta chains. Every distinct CDR3 protein forms one entry, paired with its most common genes and DNA. These V and J calls derive from TCRdb rather than the authors' analysis. The sample contains hundreds of thousands of distinct CDR3 sequences, less than 25% of them found a single time. Around 8.4% of the sample is taken by the ten largest.

The research as a whole found: Some responding clones were detected in pre-infection memory, suggesting pre-existing cross-reactive memory T cells joined the SARS-CoV-2 response. Whether the second-wave clones peaking on day 37 were SARS-CoV-2 specific was not confirmed. Contracting CD4+ clones were located mainly in the CM and EM memory subsets, whereas CD8+ clones were found to be enriched in EMRA. Only a couple of mild cases were covered in the study, and larger cohorts including severe cases with pre-infection samples were considered necessary. From day 15 to 85, contracting clones showed balanced CD4/CD8 phenotypes, whereas a second wave of clones that expanded from day 15 to 37 leaned towards CD4+.

The table lists this clonotype with many counts. This receptor's antigen is unknown. Qualities for individual bases were not recorded, and no much larger clone is one base off. Ficoll-Paque density gradient centrifugation was the method used to isolate PBMCs. CDR1 and CDR2, per the germline V gene, are SGHTA and FQGTGA. From cysteine to phenylalanine, the CDR3 is 16 amino acids long. Only CDR3 DNA is held: 48 bases, read in frame from base 1. The germline ends are 13 bases apart after V is trimmed by 4 bases and J by 0 bases. The sequenced sample was PBMCs or a T cell subset sorted from them (not recorded which). This clonotype was obtained from an adult woman who had mild COVID-19 (a few samples of this study predate the infection). The sample titles of this study are shuffled in the database, so cell type and time point are left out; the donor was told from shared clones. The chain employs TRBV7-3 and TRBJ2-1; no D gene can be assigned with confidence. The bases read TGTGCCAGCAGCTCGGGCTGGGGTAGCTCCTACAATGAGCAGTTCTTC. Translated, it gives CASSSGWGSSYNEQFF.